These 10 T cell receptor beta chains originate from one sample sequenced in a study of cytomegalovirus exposure and HLA in healthy donors. 60 Vbeta and 13 Jbeta primers were used in PCR. The table came from immunoSEQ multiplex PCR; TCRdb's copy has only in-frame clones and leaves some out. The table lists 110,000 to 150,000 clones, 60% to 80% of them singletons, with approximately 0.97% in the top ten. The sample comprised PBMCs. These receptors were obtained from a man aged 18 to 35 in good health and CMV-seronegative.

This rearrangement joins TRBV7-8 to TRBJ2-5; TRBD2 matches at 10 bases. The CDR3 length is 16 residues. Trimming removed 5 bases from V and 4 bases from J; junction bases left unmatched: 10. CDR1 and CDR2 (germline): SGHVS, FQNEAQ. CDR3 region: CASSELAGDFRETQYF. In DNA, the CDR3 is TGTGCCAGCAGCGAGCTAGCGGGGGACTTTAGAGAGACCCAGTACTTC.

The genes are TRBV7-2 and TRBJ1-2, with D perhaps matching TRBD1 (5 bases). Trimming removed 3 bases from V and 6 bases from J, with 17 bases in between. Germline CDR1 SGHTA, CDR2 FQGNSA. CDR3 length: 15 residues. CDR3 protein: CASSLPDTGVNGYTF. The CDR3 DNA reads as TGTGCCAGCAGCTTGCCGGACACGGGGGTAAATGGCTACACCTTC.

The chain couples TRBV5-6 to TRBJ2-1, with 7 bases fitting TRBD1. Per germline, CDR1 SGHDT and CDR2 YYEEEE. The length of the CDR3 is 12 residues. V was pared by 2 bases and J by 9 bases, with 2 bases of the junction left unmatched. CDR3 residues: CASSLGQVEQFF. The CDR3 DNA sequence: TGTGCCAGCAGCTTAGGACAGGTTGAGCAGTTCTTC.

This chain links TRBV4-3 with TRBJ2-3; D possibly corresponds to TRBD2 (6 bases). The CDR3 has 13 amino acids. The V end was cut by 4 bases, the J end by 10 bases, with 15 bases between. Germline V CDR1 and CDR2: LGHNA, YSLEER. The CDR3 protein is CASSPVIRDSQYF. CDR3 sequence (DNA): TGCGCCAGCAGCCCCGTAATTCGGGACTCGCAGTATTTT.

J is TRBJ2-7 and V is TRBV5-4; 9 positions match TRBD1. Germline CDR1 reads SGHNT; CDR2 reads YYREEE (reference sequence). The CDR3 extends over 15 amino acids. J was trimmed by 1 base and V by 3 bases; bases with no gene match: 5. The CDR3 protein is CASSWGQGPSYEQYF. CDR3 nucleotides: TGTGCCAGCAGCTGGGGACAGGGCCCTTCCTACGAGCAGTACTTC.

This clone was seen only a few times. This chain links TRBV7-6 with TRBJ1-1; D might be TRBD1 (5 bases). Trimming left V 2 bases short and J 4 bases short, with 14 bases between. CDR3 length: 15 amino acids. Germline-derived CDR1 and CDR2 are SGHVS and FNYEAQ. The CDR3 sequence is CASSLSGGGSTEAFF. The CDR3 region has the DNA TGTGCCAGCAGCTTAAGCGGGGGGGGGAGCACTGAAGCTTTCTTT.

In this sample, this clone turned up once. CDR3 in DNA: TGTGCCAGCAGGACAGGGGGTCAACAGAACACTGAAGCTTTCTTT. This translates into CASRTGGQQNTEAFF. The chain joins TRBV6-6 to TRBJ1-1; TRBD1 agrees at 9 bases. Looked up from germline, CDR1 is MNHNY and CDR2 is SVGAGI (reference sequence). J lost 1 base, V lost 6 bases, and 6 bases had no gene match. The CDR3 length is 15 residues.

The V gene is TRBV30, the J gene TRBJ2-3; possible D gene TRBD2, 7 bases. Germline CDR1 is GTSNPN and CDR2 is SVGIG (reference sequence). The CDR3 spans 14 residues. V lost 5 bases, J lost 3 bases, and 15 bases lay in between. The CDR3 nucleotides read TGTGCCTGGGCACTAGGGGGAGGGACAGATACGCAGTATTTT. This gives the protein CAWALGGGTDTQYF.

This chain uses TRBV6-1 with TRBJ1-1, with TRBD1 as a possible D gene (5 bases). This CDR3 has 14 amino acids. Trimming removed 2 bases from V and 7 bases from J, with 14 bases in between. The V gene's germline CDR1 is MNHNS and CDR2 SASEGT. The CDR3 reads CASSERSGWGEAFF. Here the CDR3 DNA reads TGTGCCAGCAGTGAACGGTCAGGGTGGGGTGAAGCTTTCTTT.

On this clone itself: Within the sample, other DNA sequences also encode this same CDR3. The chain employs TRBV4-1 and TRBJ2-6; 7 bases agree with TRBD1. V was clipped by 5 bases and J by 2 bases; unmatched bases: 12. Germline assignment: CDR1 MGHRA and CDR2 YSYEKL. CDR3 length: 18 amino acids. CDR3 residues: CASSYPPVGTAGANVLTF. The CDR3 nucleotides read TGCGCCAGCAGCTATCCCCCCGTAGGGACAGCTGGGGCCAACGTCCTGACTTTC.